A single sample is the source of the 6 T cell receptor beta chains below, sequenced in a study of T cell responses to AZD1222 COVID-19 vaccine. The repertoire was sequenced with immunoSEQ multiplex PCR; TCRdb's copy has only in-frame clones and lacks some. This table holds roughly 140,000 clones, roughly 88% found once. Here the sequenced sample was peripheral blood, taken on day 0 of MenACWY control vaccination. The receptors come from an adult in good health.

The sample holds one count of this clone. V is TRBV15 and J is TRBJ1-1; 10 bases fit TRBD1. Germline V lookup: CDR1 LNHNV, CDR2 YYDKDF (reference sequence). The CDR3 runs to 15 residues. The V and J ends lost 4 bases and 5 bases, in that order; junction bases with no gene match: 7. This CDR3 reads CATSNYDRGQTEAFF. The CDR3 DNA sequence: TGTGCCACCAGCAACTATGACAGGGGGCAGACTGAAGCTTTCTTT.

The chain is built from TRBV4-1 and TRBJ2-3; the D is unclear. Trimming took 1 base from V and 0 from J, leaving 11 bases between them. This CDR3 has 16 amino acids. CDR1 and CDR2 from the germline V gene are MGHRA and YSYEKL. This CDR3 reads CASSQVPRASTDTQYF. As DNA, the CDR3 is TGCGCCAGCAGCCAAGTCCCCCGGGCTAGCACAGATACGCAGTATTTT.

The chain recombines TRBV6-6 with TRBJ1-2; TRBD1 matches at 9 bases. Per germline, CDR1 MNHNY and CDR2 SVGAGI (reference sequence). This CDR3 is 13 amino acids long. Trimming took 6 bases from V and 8 from J; bases not matched to a gene: 7. The CDR3 here is CASSPGQGVGYTF. The CDR3 DNA is TGTGCCAGCAGCCCGGGACAGGGTGTCGGCTACACCTTC.

V gene TRBV7-2 combines with J gene TRBJ2-7; 10 bases line up with TRBD2. Per the germline V gene, CDR1 is SGHTA and CDR2 is FQGNSA. The CDR3 sequence is 15 residues long. After removal of 2 bases from V and 1 base from J, the junction contained 2 bases not matched to a gene. The chain's CDR3 is CASSLSSGGSYEQYF. The CDR3 nucleotides are TGTGCCAGCAGCTTAAGTAGCGGGGGGTCCTACGAGCAGTACTTC.

This chain uses TRBV29-1 with TRBJ1-1; the D gene is possibly TRBD1 (6 bases). Trimming took 6 bases from V and 1 from J, leaving 9 bases between them. This CDR3 has 12 residues. Germline-derived CDR1 and CDR2 are SQVTM and ANQGSEA. The CDR3 nucleotides are TGCAGCGTGATGACAGGGAACACTGAAGCTTTCTTT. Protein sequence: CSVMTGNTEAFF. The whole variable domain, remainder taken from reference TRBV29-1 and TRBJ1-1, is SAVISQKPSRDICQRGTSLTIQCQVDSQVTMMFWYRQQPGQSLTLIATANQGSEATYESGFVIDKFPISRPNLTFSTLTVSNMSPEDSSIYLCSVMTGNTEAFFGQGTRLTVV.

CDR3 in amino acids: CASSPGTSKSSGNTIYF. The CDR3 bases are TGTGCCAGCAGCCCTGGGACTTCCAAGAGCTCTGGAAACACCATATATTTT. V gene TRBV7-9 combines with J gene TRBJ1-3; a weak D match, TRBD1 (5 bases). Trimming removed 5 bases from V and 0 bases from J, with 17 bases in between. Germline-derived CDR1 and CDR2 are SEHNR and FQNEAQ (reference sequence). The CDR3 totals 17 residues.